Below, 6 T cell receptor beta chains from the same sample are listed, as sequenced in a study of cytomegalovirus exposure and HLA in healthy donors. In the PCR, 60 Vbeta and 13 Jbeta primers were used. Here immunoSEQ multiplex PCR was the method, and the copy in TCRdb shows in-frame clones only, minus some. The table records 85,000 to 100,000 clones, around four fifths of them present only once. Sequenced material: PBMCs. These receptors were collected from a man in his thirties or forties in good health and CMV-seronegative.

This clone was counted once. The chain has TRBV30 and TRBJ1-6; 7 bases match TRBD1. This CDR3 has 14 amino acids. Looked up from germline, CDR1 is GTSNPN and CDR2 is SVGIG (reference sequence). J was trimmed by 6 bases and V by 0 bases; bases with no gene match: 2. In DNA, the CDR3 is TGTGCCTGGAGTGTAGGGACAGCTAATTCACCCCTCCACTTT. Translated: CAWSVGTANSPLHF.

The chain combines TRBV9 with TRBJ1-4; weak D call: TRBD1 (5 bases). CDR1 is SGDLS and CDR2 is YYNGEE in the germline V gene. The CDR3 totals 18 residues. The V end lost 4 bases, the J end lost 3 bases, and 22 bases lay between the germline ends. CDR3 sequence reads: CASSTPPGPTGANEKLFF. The CDR3 DNA follows: TGTGCCAGCAGCACACCTCCGGGCCCCACGGGGGCTAATGAAAAACTGTTTTTT.

The chain recombines TRBV11-2 with TRBJ2-1; TRBD2 matches at 9 bases. V lost 7 bases to trimming and J lost 9 bases; unmatched junction nucleotides: 16. Germline lookup yields CDR1 SGHAT and CDR2 FQNNGV. The CDR3 runs 16 residues. CDR3 protein: CASTSSGNKAGGEQFF. The CDR3 DNA sequence: TGTGCCAGCACCTCTAGCGGGAATAAGGCAGGGGGTGAGCAGTTCTTC. The full variable domain, rest sourced from reference TRBV11-2 and TRBJ2-1, is EAGVAQSPRYKIIEKRQSVAFWCNPISGHATLYWYQQILGQGPKLLIQFQNNGVVDDSQLPKDRFSAERLKGVDSTLKIQPAKLEDSAVYLCASTSSGNKAGGEQFFGPGTRLTVL.

This clone occurred once. V usage is TRBV5-6 and J usage is TRBJ1-2; the match to TRBD1 covers 8 bases. Unmatched junction bases numbered 9, after V lost 0 bases and J lost 8 bases. The germline V gene encodes CDR1 SGHDT and CDR2 YYEEEE. CDR3 length: 15 amino acids. The CDR3 nucleotides read TGTGCCAGCAGCTTGGGGGACAGGCAGTCGGGCGGCTACACCTTC. Residues: CASSLGDRQSGGYTF.

This clone turned up a few times. This rearrangement joins TRBV5-4 to TRBJ2-1, with D unclear. Germline V gives CDR1 SGHNT, CDR2 YYREEE (reference sequence). CDR3 length: 13 residues. V shed 7 bases and J shed 0 bases, with 8 bases lying between them. In DNA, the CDR3 is TGTGCCAGCTCCAGTGTCTCCTACAATGAGCAGTTCTTC. Protein product: CASSSVSYNEQFF.

The chain links TRBV29-1 to TRBJ2-5; 11 nucleotides agree with TRBD1. The CDR3 consists of 15 residues. Trimming removed 0 bases from V and 7 bases from J; junction bases left unmatched: 7. Germline V gene lookup returns CDR1 SQVTM and CDR2 ANQGSEA. Written as DNA, the CDR3 is TGCAGCGTTGAAGATAAGAGGGACAGGGGGGGGACCCAGTACTTC. This gives the protein CSVEDKRDRGGTQYF.